The 23 T cell receptor beta chains given below trace back to one sample, sequenced in a study of cytomegalovirus exposure and HLA in healthy donors. The PCR employed 60 Vbeta primers together with 13 Jbeta primers. Data came from immunoSEQ multiplex PCR; TCRdb stores just in-frame clones and leaves some out. The sample has about 170,000 clones, around 81% seen once. Material for sequencing was PBMCs. Receptors originate from a woman younger than 45 in good health and CMV-seropositive.

This clone was recorded only once. V usage is TRBV11-2 and J usage is TRBJ1-1, with D maybe TRBD1 (5 bases). Germline loops: CDR1 SGHAT, CDR2 FQNNGV. The CDR3 spans 17 residues. V was shortened by 3 bases and J by 3 bases, with 20 bases between the two germline ends. CDR3 sequence (DNA): TGTGCCAGCAGCTTGACCCAAGTAGGGCGGGGCGACACTGAAGCTTTCTTT. Protein: CASSLTQVGRGDTEAFF.

This rearrangement joins TRBV10-1 to TRBJ1-2; D unclear. V was cut by 2 bases and J by 2 bases, with 6 bases left in between. Germline-derived CDR1 and CDR2 are WNHNN and SYGVQD (reference sequence). This CDR3 has 13 residues. CDR3 nucleotides: TGCGCCAGCAGTGAGAAACAGAACTATGGCTACACCTTC. It encodes CASSEKQNYGYTF.

On this clone itself: At one of its ends the junction is not consistent with the germline gene, which may arise from a read error. CDR3 sequence reads: CASSLGTDMQYF. The CDR3 DNA is TGTGCCAGCAGCTTAGGTACAGATATGCAGTATTTT. The J gene is TRBJ2-3, the V gene TRBV5-6; unclear D gene. Germline V lookup: CDR1 SGHDT, CDR2 YYEEEE. The CDR3 runs 12 residues.

The chain recombines TRBV10-1 with TRBJ2-1, with D tentatively TRBD2 (6 bases). This CDR3 spans 13 amino acids. Germline V gives CDR1 WNHNN, CDR2 SYGVQD (reference sequence). Trimming took off 2 bases at V and 13 bases at J, with 15 bases between the two ends. The CDR3 coding sequence is TGCGCCAGCAGTGAGAGGCCTAGCGAATATCAGTTCTTC. The encoded protein is CASSERPSEYQFF.

The rearrangement joins TRBV19 to TRBJ2-2; D perhaps matches TRBD1 (6 bases). Deletions cut 5 bases from V and 4 bases from J, with 11 bases between. The CDR3 extends over 14 amino acids. Germline loops: CDR1 LNHDA, CDR2 SQIVND (reference sequence). CDR3 nucleotide sequence: TGTGCCAGTAGTGCCAAAGGGGGCACCGGGGAGCTGTTTTTT. Protein product: CASSAKGGTGELFF. Complete variable domain (other parts from reference TRBV19 and TRBJ2-2): DGGITQSPKYLFRKEGQNVTLSCEQNLNHDAMYWYRQDPGQGLRLIYYSQIVNDFQKGDIAEGYSVSREKKESFPLTVTSAQKNPTAFYLCASSAKGGTGELFFGEGSRLTVL.

V is TRBV13 and J is TRBJ2-5, with D possibly TRBD2 on 6 matching bases. V lost 6 bases and J 3 bases, leaving 14 bases between the germline ends. The length of the CDR3 is 14 residues. Germline CDR1 reads PRHDT; CDR2 reads FYEKMQ (reference sequence). CDR3 loop: CASRSVGGKETQYF. In DNA, the CDR3 is TGTGCCAGCAGATCTGTAGGAGGGAAAGAGACCCAGTACTTC.

This clone was found once. This chain links TRBV9 with TRBJ1-1, with D possibly TRBD1 on 6 matching bases. In germline, CDR1 is SGDLS, CDR2 YYNGEE. V lost 4 bases and J 11 bases, leaving 15 bases between the germline ends. There are 12 residues in the CDR3. The CDR3 DNA reads as TGTGCCAGCAGCACTGCGGGGGGCTATGCTTTCTTT. It specifies CASSTAGGYAFF.

This clone has more than one count but fewer than ten. The genes are TRBV6-1 and TRBJ2-1; 7 nucleotides align to TRBD2. J lost 5 bases, V lost 6 bases, and 10 bases had no gene match. Germline values: CDR1 MNHNS, CDR2 SASEGT. CDR3 length: 15 amino acids. The CDR3 loop is CASSPGTTFNNEQFF. The CDR3 nucleotides are TGTGCCAGCAGCCCTGGGACTACCTTCAACAATGAGCAGTTCTTC.

The chain carries TRBV30 and TRBJ1-1; the D is unclear. CDR1 GTSNPN and CDR2 SVGIG come from the germline V gene (reference sequence). The CDR3 runs 14 residues. The germline V and J ends were trimmed by 4 bases and 1 base, with 13 bases remaining between them. The DNA of the CDR3 is TGTGCCTGGACCGCGGGAATTGCGAACACTGAAGCTTTCTTT. Amino acid sequence: CAWTAGIANTEAFF.

The chain is built from TRBV12-5 and TRBJ1-5; maybe TRBD1 (6 bases). CDR3 length: 14 residues. Germline-derived CDR1 and CDR2 are LGHNT and FRNRAP. V was trimmed by 4 bases and J by 4 bases, leaving 11 bases between them. CDR3 bases: TGTGCTAGTGGTTCGGGCGGACAGAATCAGCCCCAGCATTTT. This codes for CASGSGGQNQPQHF.

The chain employs TRBV5-1 and TRBJ2-7, with D unresolved. Deletions cut 0 bases from V and 3 bases from J, with 10 bases between. The germline V gene encodes CDR1 SGHRS and CDR2 YFSETQ. The length of the CDR3 is 14 residues. The chain's CDR3 is CASSLGGSIYEQYF. In DNA form, the CDR3 reads TGCGCCAGCAGCTTGGGAGGTTCCATCTACGAGCAGTACTTC.

The V gene is TRBV11-2, the J gene TRBJ2-5; 8 bases match TRBD1. Germline CDR1 is SGHAT and CDR2 is FQNNGV. Trimming at V came to 3 bases and at J to 4 bases, leaving 1 base not matched to a gene. This CDR3 is 13 amino acids long. Here the CDR3 DNA reads TGTGCCAGCAGCTTCGGACAGGGAGAGACCCAGTACTTC. It is translated as CASSFGQGETQYF.

This chain connects TRBV6-5 to TRBJ1-4, with 10 bases identical to TRBD1. The V segment lost 5 bases and the J segment 7 bases; nucleotides outside the gene matches: 4. The germline V gene encodes CDR1 MNHEY and CDR2 SVGAGI. This CDR3 has 14 amino acids. CDR3 sequence: CASSEGQGFEKLFF. CDR3 nucleotide sequence: TGTGCCAGCAGTGAGGGACAGGGGTTTGAAAAACTGTTTTTT.

This clone occurred once. The CDR3 DNA reads TGTGCCAGCAGCTCTCGACTAGCGGGAGGTCGGGAGACCCAGTACTTC. Protein sequence: CASSSRLAGGRETQYF. The chain uses TRBV13 and TRBJ2-5, with 13 bases lining up with TRBD2. V shed 4 bases and J 5 bases; nucleotides not matched to a gene: 7. There are 16 residues in the CDR3. Germline-derived CDR1 and CDR2 are PRHDT and FYEKMQ (reference sequence).

This clone has only one observation. The chain couples TRBV2 to TRBJ1-2; 7 bases line up with TRBD1. The ends lost 7 bases at V and 4 bases at J; junction bases unmatched: 9. Germline loops: CDR1 SNHLY, CDR2 FYNNEI. The CDR3 has 14 residues. The CDR3 here is CASKLEGAVYGYTF. The CDR3 DNA follows: TGTGCCAGCAAACTTGAGGGGGCCGTCTATGGCTACACCTTC. Using reference TRBV2 and TRBJ1-2 for the parts outside the CDR3, the full variable domain is EPEVTQTPSHQVTQMGQEVILRCVPISNHLYFYWYRQILGQKVEFLVSFYNNEISEKSEIFDDQFSVERPDGSNFTLKIRSTKLEDSAMYFCASKLEGAVYGYTFGSGTRLTVV.

This clone has just one count. The genes are TRBV27 and TRBJ1-6; 7 nucleotides agree with TRBD1. CDR1 is MNHEY, CDR2 SMNVEV, per germline (reference sequence). The CDR3 runs 11 residues. V lost 5 bases and J lost 11; bases outside the gene matches: 0. DNA for the CDR3: TGTGCCAGCAGTGACAGGGCACCCCTCCACTTT. Translating it yields CASSDRAPLHF.

The chain carries TRBV6-5 and TRBJ1-4; TRBD1 agrees at 10 bases. Germline CDR1 and CDR2: MNHEY and SVGAGI. V lost 5 bases and J lost 6; bases outside the gene matches: 6. The CDR3 is 15 residues long. CDR3 region: CASSPTGTGDEKLFF. CDR3 sequence (DNA): TGTGCCAGCAGTCCTACTGGGACAGGGGATGAAAAACTGTTTTTT.

The chain combines TRBV5-6 with TRBJ2-1; 10 nucleotides align to TRBD2. CDR1 and CDR2 (germline): SGHDT, YYEEEE. The junction had 8 bases not matched to a gene; V was cut back by 6 bases and J by 5 bases. The CDR3 extends over 15 amino acids. CDR3 DNA: TGTGCCAGCATCCCGGCGGGACTAGCGAACAATGAGCAGTTCTTC. This translates into CASIPAGLANNEQFF.

This chain uses TRBV9 with TRBJ2-5, with D hard to call. This CDR3 is 14 amino acids long. Per germline, CDR1 SGDLS and CDR2 YYNGEE. Trimming cost V 0 bases and J 1 base, with 7 bases left between them. Here the CDR3 reads CASSVDRTQETQYF. DNA for the CDR3: TGTGCCAGCAGCGTAGACAGAACCCAAGAGACCCAGTACTTC.

This chain joins TRBV7-9 and TRBJ1-2, with D hard to call. Germline CDR1 is SEHNR and CDR2 is FQNEAQ (reference sequence). There are 14 residues in the CDR3. Between the trimmed V and J ends, which lost 5 bases and 5 bases, there was a span of 15 bases. The CDR3 DNA reads as TGTGCCAGCAGCCCCGATTGGACTGAGTATGGCTACACCTTC. Protein product: CASSPDWTEYGYTF.

The table lists this clone with a few counts. The rearrangement uses TRBV9 and TRBJ1-3, with 10 bases lining up with TRBD1. The CDR3 length is 17 residues. The germline gives CDR1 SGDLS, CDR2 YYNGEE. V shed 2 bases and J 1 base; nucleotides not matched to a gene: 6. DNA for the CDR3: TGTGCCAGCAGCGTTCGGACAGGGGGTAGTTCTGGAAACACCATATATTTT. This translates into CASSVRTGGSSGNTIYF.

Worth noting for this clone: This sample also contains other DNA sequences that code for the same CDR3. J is TRBJ1-2 and V is TRBV2; possible D gene TRBD1, 5 bases. Trimming left V 2 bases short and J 2 bases short, with 6 bases between. The V gene's germline CDR1 is SNHLY and CDR2 FYNNEI. The CDR3 runs 13 residues. The CDR3 DNA reads TGTGCCAGCAGTGAAACAGGAAACTATGGCTACACCTTC. Translated: CASSETGNYGYTF.

The chain links TRBV11-3 to TRBJ2-2, with a possible D match to TRBD1 (5 bases). Germline V CDR1 and CDR2: SGHNT, YENEEA. Deletions cut 3 bases from V and 0 bases from J, with 8 bases between. This CDR3 spans 15 amino acids. This CDR3 reads CASSFSRANTGELFF. In nucleotides, the CDR3 is TGTGCCAGCAGCTTCTCCAGGGCGAACACCGGGGAGCTGTTTTTT.